This is a list of T cell receptor beta chains from one sample in a study of post-analysis software for immune sequencing data. MiXCR, run by TCRdb on the PCR reads, gives a single entry per CDR3 protein. The sample contains approximately 770,000 distinct CDR3 sequences, just over 45% of which appear only once. The sample was blood. The receptors derive from a girl aged 5 to 17 with multiple sclerosis. Both conserved end residues are part of each CDR3. Size is omitted from some rows. Given values are once, few, many or a class for expanded clones.

j_gene: TRBJ1-1; v_gene: TRBV7-2; abundance: -; CDR3aa: CASSPRQGDQAFF
j_gene: TRBJ1-2; v_gene: TRBV10-3; abundance: -; CDR3aa: CAISAEGAYGYTF
j_gene: TRBJ2-1; v_gene: TRBV4-1; abundance: -; CDR3aa: CASSQPRVSYNEQFF
j_gene: -; v_gene: TRBV12-3/TRBV12-4; abundance: -; CDR3aa: CASRGTGPETQYF
j_gene: TRBJ1-1; v_gene: TRBV20-1; abundance: -; CDR3aa: CSASRQRNTEAFF
j_gene: TRBJ2-3; v_gene: TRBV20-1; abundance: -; CDR3aa: CSARDLWLAGESTDTQYF
j_gene: TRBJ2-3; v_gene: TRBV24-1; abundance: -; CDR3aa: CATSDVAGAATQYF
j_gene: TRBJ1-2; v_gene: TRBV9; abundance: -; CDR3aa: CASSGAGTGGEGYTF
j_gene: TRBJ2-2; v_gene: TRBV9; abundance: -; CDR3aa: CASSVYSGAGELFF
j_gene: TRBJ2-5; v_gene: TRBV28; abundance: -; CDR3aa: CASSFLPVGTQYF
j_gene: TRBJ2-1; v_gene: TRBV28; abundance: few; CDR3aa: CASSWELRSSYNEQFF
j_gene: TRBJ2-1; v_gene: TRBV12-3/TRBV12-4; abundance: few; CDR3aa: CASPGLASGGYNEQFF
j_gene: TRBJ2-1; v_gene: TRBV28; abundance: -; CDR3aa: CASSFLWTSGSENEQFF
j_gene: TRBJ2-5; v_gene: TRBV6-1; abundance: once; CDR3aa: CASLDSPGRGQETQYF
j_gene: TRBJ1-2; v_gene: TRBV7-6; abundance: -; CDR3aa: CASSLPGGSGYTF
j_gene: TRBJ2-3; v_gene: TRBV29-1; abundance: -; CDR3aa: CSFQERDTQYF
j_gene: TRBJ2-7; v_gene: TRBV27; abundance: -; CDR3aa: CASSLQPTGIGGIRVEQYF
j_gene: TRBJ2-7; v_gene: TRBV5-1; abundance: -; CDR3aa: CASSLDWTNYEQYF
j_gene: -; v_gene: TRBV12-3/TRBV12-4; abundance: -; CDR3aa: CASSRTSGGNRGETQYF
j_gene: TRBJ2-3; v_gene: TRBV2; abundance: -; CDR3aa: CASQRSGGGTDTQYF
j_gene: TRBJ1-2; v_gene: TRBV7-8; abundance: -; CDR3aa: CASSLEGLLGYTF
j_gene: TRBJ2-6; v_gene: TRBV10-3; abundance: -; CDR3aa: CAPSGVASGANVLTF
j_gene: TRBJ1-4; v_gene: TRBV14; abundance: -; CDR3aa: CASSDDRGYNEKLFF
j_gene: TRBJ2-5; v_gene: TRBV7-2; abundance: few; CDR3aa: CASSSRRLAGGETQYF